This passage covers 8 T cell receptor beta chains from one sample sequenced in a study of CD8 T cells in Susac syndrome. Random-hexamer reverse transcription was applied to 0.5 to 1 ug RNA. One entry per CDR3 protein, called by TCRdb with MiXCR from the immunoSEQ multiplex PCR reads. The table records tens of thousands of distinct CDR3 sequences, 90% to 95% of them present only once. Sample: CD8+ T cells from PBMCs. The receptors were sampled from a human donor in good health.

The chain carries TRBV28 and TRBJ2-7, with D hard to call. V lost 7 bases, J lost 3 bases, and 16 bases lay in between. The germline V gene encodes CDR1 MDHEN and CDR2 SYDVKM. The CDR3 loop spans 14 amino acids. CDR3 bases: TGTGCCAGCACCCTATCGGTAGGATTCTACGAGCAGTACTTC. This codes for CASTLSVGFYEQYF.

The CDR3 sequence: CASSHPGSTGELFF. The CDR3 nucleotides are TGTGCCAGCAGCCACCCCGGGAGCACCGGGGAGCTGTTTTTT. This chain connects TRBV7-9 to TRBJ2-2; perhaps TRBD2 as D (6 bases). CDR1 SEHNR and CDR2 FQNEAQ come from the germline V gene (reference sequence). The length of the CDR3 is 14 residues. Trimming left V 5 bases short and J 4 bases short, with 11 bases between. Full variable domain (outside the CDR3, taken from reference TRBV7-9 and TRBJ2-2): DTGVSQNPRHKITKRGQNVTFRCDPISEHNRLYWYRQTLGQGPEFLTYFQNEAQLEKSRLLSDRFSAERPKGSFSTLEIQRTEQGDSAMYLCASSHPGSTGELFFGEGSRLTVL.

The chain carries TRBV24-1 and TRBJ1-2; no definite D call. With 4 bases removed from V and 2 bases from J, the gap between germline ends came to 7 bases. CDR3 length: 13 amino acids. Looked up from germline, CDR1 is KGHDR and CDR2 is SFDVKD. CDR3 nucleotides: TGTGCCACCAGTGAAGGCATCAACTATGGCTACACCTTC. Translated, it gives CATSEGINYGYTF.

The chain couples TRBV5-1 to TRBJ2-1, with 7 positions matching TRBD1. V lost 0 bases, J lost 10 bases, and 4 bases stayed unmatched. The CDR3 covers 13 residues. CDR1 SGHRS and CDR2 YFSETQ come from the germline V gene. CDR3 DNA: TGCGCCAGCAGCTTGGGGACAGGACCCGAGCAGTTCTTC. Protein sequence: CASSLGTGPEQFF.

V usage is TRBV27 and J usage is TRBJ2-7, with 8 positions matching TRBD1. Trimming removed 0 bases from V and 6 bases from J; junction bases left unmatched: 7. This CDR3 is built from 15 residues. Germline V gene data show CDR1 as MNHEY and CDR2 as SMNVEV (reference sequence). In DNA, the CDR3 is TGTGCCAGCAGTTTATCCCCAGGACAGGGTTTCGAGCAGTACTTC. Protein sequence: CASSLSPGQGFEQYF.

The genes are TRBV6-5 and TRBJ2-2; no clear D. V was shortened by 7 bases and J by 1 base, with 10 bases between the two germline ends. This CDR3 region has 14 residues. Looked up from germline, CDR1 is MNHEY and CDR2 is SVGAGI. The CDR3: CASMFGLNTGELFF. Here the CDR3 DNA reads TGTGCCAGCATGTTCGGCTTGAACACCGGGGAGCTGTTTTTT.

This chain connects TRBV12-3 or TRBV12-4 to TRBJ2-5; D remains unclear. The CDR3 is 12 residues long. V lost 6 bases and J 4 bases, leaving 9 bases between the germline ends. The CDR3 protein is CASRAHRETQYF. The CDR3 DNA is TGTGCCAGCAGGGCCCATCGAGAGACCCAGTACTTC.

The chain carries TRBV4-1 and TRBJ2-7, with D possibly being TRBD2 (6 bases). The V gene lost 4 bases and the J gene lost 3 bases, with 16 bases spanning the gap. The germline gives CDR1 MGHRA, CDR2 YSYEKL. The CDR3 loop spans 15 amino acids. CDR3 in amino acids: CASSPQRGTGYEQYV. CDR3 nucleotide sequence: TGCGCCAGCAGCCCACAGCGCGGGACTGGCTACGAGCAGTACGTC.